What follows describes a single T cell receptor beta chain. What antigen it recognizes has not been identified. The record has no base qualities; no much larger clone is one base away. The method was 5' RACE. The sequencing machine was a NextSeq 500. In the TCR library protocol, unique molecular identifiers were attached to individual cDNA molecules to correct for PCR bias and sequencing error. Both TCR alpha and beta chains were sequenced, and tight co-correlation was observed between alpha and beta sequence abundances in each sample. As for the original processing: Decombinator V4 was used to annotate TCR sequences for V gene, J gene and CDR3. Expanded TCRs were defined as changing significantly between any two time points under a Poisson model with p below 0.0001. TCR abundances were normalised to the total number of TCRs sequenced per sample and expressed as counts per million. TRAV1-2 paired with TRAJ12, TRAJ20 or TRAJ33 defined MAIT TCRs, while TRAV10 paired with TRAJ18 defined iNKT TCRs. VDJdb, accessed 1 November 2021, was searched for CMV, EBV and SARS-CoV-2 annotated TCRs, with TCRs annotated for multiple antigens excluded. Starting from the raw public reads, TCRdb applied fastp trimming at Q25, assembled clones with MiXCR and retained in-frame beta chains. Each entry merges the rows of one CDR3 protein and shows their most common DNA and genes. In this record, the V and J calls reflect TCRdb's handling and not the investigators' own analysis. The sample table records tens of thousands of distinct CDR3 sequences; more than 10% of these occur just once. Of the sample, over 2.5% is held by the ten largest clones.

The CDR3 has 15 amino acids, counting the end cysteine and phenylalanine. Solely the CDR3 DNA is kept, with 45 bases framed from the first base. The germline V gene sets CDR1 to MNHEY and CDR2 to SVGEGT. V lost 5 bases and J lost 1 base; the stretch between them is 13 bases long. This entry comes from a study of early T cells in non-severe SARS-CoV-2 infection (dated by TCRdb to about 2021). Notes on the research overall: Because TCR sequencing was done on bulk RNA from unsorted whole blood, the alpha and beta chains could not be paired.

The study at large found these results: Matching against VDJdb was skewed toward anti-spike CD8 responses, likely underestimated virus-specific expansions, and missed private and CD4 specificities.

This was a case-control study nested in a cohort of healthcare workers in London, UK, who had nasopharyngeal swab PCR tests and blood samples taken every week. Healthcare workers were recruited between 23 and 31 March 2020, during the week of the UK lockdown, and were followed weekly for up to roughly 15 weeks. This TCR was recovered from an adult who was a healthcare worker with PCR-confirmed SARS-CoV-2 infection or an uninfected control (not recorded which). The source material was whole blood, sampled at baseline. Recombination connected TRBV6-2 or TRBV6-3 to TRBJ2-3; there is no confident call for the D gene. This receptor has the CDR3 CASSQITSGTDTQYF. The bases read TGTGCCAGCAGTCAAATTACTTCGGGCACAGATACGCAGTATTTT.